Listed here are 30 T cell receptor beta chains from one sample, sequenced in a study of shared clonotypes between healthy human individuals. Sequencing used immunoSEQ multiplex PCR; TCRdb keeps in-frame clones, though not all of them. The table shows about 2.4 million clones, with around nine tenths occurring only once. The sample comprised naive CD4+ T cells sorted from blood. Described subset: CD45RA+ positively selected. All receptors derive from a man aged 18 to 30 in good health.

The rearrangement joins TRBV5-6 to TRBJ2-1; TRBD2 agrees at 14 bases. The CDR3 has 17 amino acids. V lost 4 bases and J lost 7; bases outside the gene matches: 10. Germline loops: CDR1 SGHDT, CDR2 YYEEEE. CDR3 DNA: TGTGCCAGCAGCGGGACTAGCGGGAGCAGATTTGAAAATGAGCAGTTCTTC. Translated: CASSGTSGSRFENEQFF.

The chain carries TRBV14 and TRBJ2-3; TRBD2 matches at 11 bases. The CDR3 runs to 17 residues. V gave up 2 bases and J gave up 5 bases; unmatched junction bases: 9. Looked up from germline, CDR1 is SGHDN and CDR2 is FVKESK. The CDR3 sequence: CASSQRRLAGGLDTQYF. CDR3 in DNA: TGTGCCAGCAGCCAACGCAGGCTAGCGGGGGGCCTAGATACGCAGTATTTT.

The rearrangement joins TRBV19 to TRBJ2-7; 7 bases are shared with TRBD1. The V and J ends lost 4 bases and 6 bases, in that order; junction bases with no gene match: 12. The CDR3 length is 15 residues. CDR1 is LNHDA and CDR2 is SQIVND in the germline V gene (reference sequence). The CDR3 protein is CASSSPGQRTGEQYF. The CDR3 nucleotides are TGTGCCAGTAGTAGCCCGGGACAGAGGACGGGCGAGCAGTACTTC.

The V and J genes are TRBV25-1 and TRBJ1-3, with D uncertain. The CDR3 covers 14 residues. V dropped 6 bases and J dropped 1 base, with 10 bases sitting between them. Germline values: CDR1 MGHDK, CDR2 SYGVNS. CDR3 sequence: CASSPPKSGNTIYF. Here the CDR3 DNA reads TGTGCCAGCAGCCCCCCGAAATCTGGAAACACCATATATTTT.

The V gene is TRBV7-9, the J gene TRBJ2-7, with 8 positions matching TRBD1. CDR1 SEHNR and CDR2 FQNEAQ come from the germline V gene (reference sequence). The V gene end was trimmed by 3 bases and the J gene end by 5 bases; junction bases not matched to a gene: 6. This CDR3 is 14 amino acids long. CDR3 DNA sequence: TGTGCCAGCAGCTTGGGGGACAGGATCAACGAGCAGTACTTC. It is translated as CASSLGDRINEQYF.

J is TRBJ1-5 and V is TRBV6-1; D perhaps matches TRBD1 (6 bases). The CDR3 totals 15 residues. CDR1 is MNHNS and CDR2 is SASEGT in the germline V gene. With 7 bases removed from V and 5 bases from J, the gap between germline ends came to 18 bases. CDR3 sequence reads: CASMGVLGGHQPQHF. In DNA, the CDR3 is TGTGCCAGCATGGGGGTTTTGGGGGGCCATCAGCCCCAGCATTTT.

The chain links TRBV5-1 to TRBJ2-1; D is perhaps TRBD1 or TRBD2 (5 bases each). Germline assignment: CDR1 SGHRS and CDR2 YFSETQ. V was clipped by 4 bases and J by 7 bases, with 21 bases between them. CDR3 length: 16 residues. The CDR3 nucleotides read TGCGCCAGCAGCGCCTCCTTAGGAAGGGGAGCGAATGAGCAGTTCTTC. This codes for CASSASLGRGANEQFF.

The chain is built from TRBV6-5 and TRBJ2-7, with 8 bases aligning to TRBD2. V lost 3 bases, J lost 7 bases, and 8 bases stayed unmatched. Germline V CDR1 and CDR2: MNHEY, SVGAGI. This CDR3 is built from 14 residues. The CDR3 spells CASSYSGEIGEQYF. The DNA for the CDR3 is TGTGCCAGCAGTTATAGCGGGGAAATTGGTGAGCAGTACTTC.

The gene calls are TRBV28 and TRBJ2-3; D unresolved. The CDR3 runs to 12 residues. Trimming pared 2 bases from V and 7 bases from J, leaving 7 bases between. CDR1 is MDHEN and CDR2 is SYDVKM in the germline V gene. The CDR3 coding sequence is TGTGCCAGCAGTTTACGGGCGAATACGCAGTATTTT. This sequence encodes CASSLRANTQYF.

The genes are TRBV5-1 and TRBJ2-1; D may be TRBD1 or TRBD2 (6 bases each). Germline V CDR1 and CDR2: SGHRS, YFSETQ. Trimming cost V 4 bases and J 7 bases, with 15 bases left between them. The CDR3 contains 14 residues. The CDR3 here is CASSLLGGTNEQFF. The CDR3 coding sequence is TGCGCCAGCAGCCTACTAGGGGGGACTAATGAGCAGTTCTTC.

The chain has TRBV2 and TRBJ2-1; tentatively, D is TRBD1 (5 bases). Germline V lookup: CDR1 SNHLY, CDR2 FYNNEI. The germline V and J ends were trimmed by 4 bases and 4 bases, with 11 bases remaining between them. The CDR3 loop spans 14 amino acids. The CDR3 DNA reads TGTGCCAGCAGTGGCAGGGATAAGTACAATGAGCAGTTCTTC. Translating it yields CASSGRDKYNEQFF. The full variable domain, completed using reference TRBV2 and TRBJ2-1, is EPEVTQTPSHQVTQMGQEVILRCVPISNHLYFYWYRQILGQKVEFLVSFYNNEISEKSEIFDDQFSVERPDGSNFTLKIRSTKLEDSAMYFCASSGRDKYNEQFFGPGTRLTVL.

The chain uses TRBV6-1 and TRBJ2-6; D uncertain. V was trimmed by 7 bases and J by 4 bases, leaving 5 bases between them. The CDR3 covers 12 residues. Germline lookup yields CDR1 MNHNS and CDR2 SASEGT. This chain's CDR3 is CASNRGANVLTF. The CDR3 DNA reads TGTGCCAGCAACCGGGGGGCCAACGTCCTGACTTTC.

The chain is built from TRBV28 and TRBJ2-6; 10 nucleotides agree with TRBD1. This CDR3 has 15 amino acids. The germline V gene encodes CDR1 MDHEN and CDR2 SYDVKM. The V segment lost 8 bases and the J segment 2 bases; nucleotides outside the gene matches: 3. CDR3 in amino acids: CASVGQGAGANVLTF. The CDR3 bases are TGTGCCAGCGTCGGACAGGGGGCTGGGGCCAACGTCCTGACTTTC.

CDR3 bases: TGTGCCAGCAGCGTAGGGGAGCGGGACTCCTACAATGAGCAGTTCTTC. Its protein product is CASSVGERDSYNEQFF. The chain employs TRBV9 and TRBJ2-1; 7 bases align to TRBD2. This CDR3 contains 16 residues. Losses at the gene ends were 0 bases for V and 0 bases for J; bases not matched to a gene: 3. Germline V gives CDR1 SGDLS, CDR2 YYNGEE.

This rearrangement joins TRBV29-1 to TRBJ2-1; D is ambiguous. V gave up 1 base and J gave up 5 bases, with 15 bases separating them. Germline lookup yields CDR1 SQVTM and CDR2 ANQGSEA. The CDR3 runs 15 residues. The CDR3 sequence is CSVEGSSYYDNEQFF. The CDR3 DNA reads TGCAGCGTTGAAGGGTCCTCATACTACGACAATGAGCAGTTCTTC.

This chain links TRBV29-1 with TRBJ2-1; TRBD1 agrees at 7 bases. V was pared by 5 bases and J by 9 bases, with 13 bases of the junction left unmatched. CDR1 and CDR2 (germline): SQVTM, ANQGSEA. The CDR3 loop spans 14 amino acids. For the CDR3, the DNA is TGCAGCGTTCAAAGACAGGGAAAGTTGGCTGAGCAGTTCTTC. Protein: CSVQRQGKLAEQFF.

This chain joins TRBV6-5 and TRBJ2-1, with D possibly being TRBD1 or TRBD2 (6 bases each). This CDR3 is built from 15 residues. In germline, CDR1 is MNHEY, CDR2 SVGAGI. The V end lost 2 bases, the J end lost 5 bases, and 13 bases lay between the germline ends. CDR3 coding DNA: TGTGCCAGCAGTTACCTGGGGGGCGCGGACAATGAGCAGTTCTTC. Protein sequence: CASSYLGGADNEQFF.

This CDR3 is CASSLVSGTQSSYNEQFF. The DNA for the CDR3 is TGTGCCAGCAGCTTAGTCTCAGGGACCCAGAGCTCCTACAATGAGCAGTTCTTC. V gene TRBV11-2 combines with J gene TRBJ2-1; D is tentatively TRBD1 or TRBD2 (5 bases each). CDR3 length: 18 residues. In germline, CDR1 is SGHAT, CDR2 FQNNGV. Trimming took 1 base from V and 0 from J, leaving 16 bases between them.

The chain has TRBV19 and TRBJ2-7, with 7 bases identical to TRBD1. The CDR3 runs 14 residues. After removal of 4 bases from V and 3 bases from J, the junction contained 6 bases not matched to a gene. Germline V CDR1 and CDR2: LNHDA, SQIVND (reference sequence). CDR3 sequence (DNA): TGTGCCAGTAGTACCCTAGGGGGCCTCTACGAGCAGTACTTC. This gives the protein CASSTLGGLYEQYF.

This clone was counted once. The rearrangement links TRBV7-2 to TRBJ2-1; TRBD2 is a possible D gene (5 bases). The CDR3 extends over 16 amino acids. In germline, CDR1 is SGHTA, CDR2 FQGNSA. V lost 3 bases and J 2 bases, leaving 14 bases between the germline ends. CDR3 sequence (DNA): TGTGCCAGCAGCTTCCCACCCCGGGGAACCTACAATGAGCAGTTCTTC. Translated, it gives CASSFPPRGTYNEQFF.

The chain links TRBV11-2 to TRBJ2-5; no definite D call. Germline assignment: CDR1 SGHAT and CDR2 FQNNGV. Trimming took 3 bases from V and 1 from J, leaving 12 bases between them. The length of the CDR3 is 15 residues. In nucleotides, the CDR3 is TGTGCCAGCAGCTTGCAGGTGCCCCCCCAAGAGACCCAGTACTTC. This gives the protein CASSLQVPPQETQYF.

Comments on this clone: Other nucleotide sequences in the sample specify the same CDR3. The chain is built from TRBV18 and TRBJ1-1; TRBD1 might be the D (5 bases). The V and J ends lost 3 bases and 5 bases respectively, with 13 bases between them. The CDR3 sequence is 14 residues long. CDR1 is KGHSH, CDR2 LQKENI, per germline. The CDR3 reads CASSPTGAGTEAFF. Here the CDR3 DNA reads TGTGCCAGCTCACCGACCGGGGCTGGGACTGAAGCTTTCTTT.

This sequence joins TRBV6-1 and TRBJ1-1; D is unresolved. Between the trimmed V and J ends, which lost 6 bases and 1 base, there was a span of 15 bases. CDR1 is MNHNS and CDR2 is SASEGT in the germline V gene. The CDR3 runs 15 residues. The CDR3: CASRAPFQTNTEAFF. CDR3 nucleotide sequence: TGTGCCAGCAGAGCCCCTTTCCAGACGAACACTGAAGCTTTCTTT.

The chain joins TRBV6-5 to TRBJ2-5, with 12 bases fitting TRBD2. The CDR3 contains 13 residues. The trim removed 10 bases at V and 4 bases at J, leaving 4 bases unmatched. The V gene's germline CDR1 is MNHEY and CDR2 SVGAGI. Here the CDR3 reads CAIGLAGLETQYF. As DNA, the CDR3 is TGTGCCATCGGACTAGCGGGATTAGAGACCCAGTACTTC.

The chain combines TRBV14 with TRBJ2-2; 8 bases map to TRBD2. V shed 3 bases, J shed 0 bases, and the junction held 6 bases outside the gene matches. Germline CDR1 is SGHDN and CDR2 is FVKESK. This CDR3 spans 17 amino acids. The CDR3 region is CASSHPGGLSNTGELFF. Written as DNA, the CDR3 is TGTGCCAGCAGCCACCCGGGGGGGCTGTCGAACACCGGGGAGCTGTTTTTT.

With regard to this clone: The sample has other DNA sequences that encode this CDR3 too. The rearrangement joins TRBV18 to TRBJ2-5; unclear D gene. This CDR3 is 14 amino acids long. Germline CDR1 is KGHSH and CDR2 is LQKENI. The ends were cut back, 3 bases at V and 0 bases at J, with 8 bases in the middle. CDR3 loop: CASSPLGYQETQYF. In DNA form, the CDR3 reads TGTGCCAGCTCACCGTTAGGGTACCAAGAGACCCAGTACTTC.

V usage is TRBV14 and J usage is TRBJ2-7, with TRBD1 matching 9 bases. This CDR3 is 14 amino acids long. V shed 4 bases and J 2 bases; nucleotides not matched to a gene: 3. Germline values: CDR1 SGHDN, CDR2 FVKESK. The CDR3 nucleotides read TGTGCCAGCAGCCGGGACAGGGTAGCCTACGAGCAGTACTTC. It is translated as CASSRDRVAYEQYF.

V usage is TRBV7-2 and J usage is TRBJ2-1, with a possible D match to TRBD2 (6 bases). CDR3 length equals 14 residues. Germline V gene lookup returns CDR1 SGHTA and CDR2 FQGNSA. Trimming took off 1 base at V and 3 bases at J, with 7 bases between the two ends. CDR3 amino acids: CASSLGGIYNEQFF. DNA for the CDR3: TGTGCCAGCAGCTTAGGCGGGATCTACAATGAGCAGTTCTTC.

Regarding this clone: Other DNA sequences in the sample encode the same CDR3. The chain uses TRBV28 and TRBJ1-2, with D tentatively TRBD1 (5 bases). There are 12 residues in the CDR3. Germline V gene sequence: CDR1 MDHEN, CDR2 SYDVKM. V was trimmed by 2 bases and J by 4 bases, leaving 5 bases between them. CDR3 protein: CASSLRGYGYTF. The CDR3, as DNA: TGTGCCAGCAGTTTAAGGGGCTATGGCTACACCTTC.

The chain employs TRBV6-5 and TRBJ1-5, with 7 bases aligning to TRBD1. J was trimmed by 0 bases and V by 5 bases; bases with no gene match: 4. This CDR3 has 15 amino acids. Germline V CDR1 and CDR2: MNHEY, SVGAGI. Here the CDR3 reads CASSTDRLSNQPQHF. The CDR3 nucleotides read TGTGCCAGCAGTACGGACAGGCTTAGCAATCAGCCCCAGCATTTT.